The 5 T cell receptor beta chains in this list originate from one sample, sequenced in a study of radiation and T cells in renal cell carcinoma. Noted time point: baseline pretreatment blood. Treatment denoted: 15 Gy SBRT to primary tumor, nephrectomy 4 weeks later. Method: immunoSEQ multiplex PCR; TCRdb's copy keeps in-frame clones and lacks some. Altogether about 130,000 clones are present, approximately 90% being singletons, with the ten largest covering 12%. This material consisted of blood, taken from a patient whose treatment included radiotherapy and nephrectomy. Receptors were obtained from a woman aged 45-65 years with renal cell carcinoma.

This sequence joins TRBV4-1 and TRBJ2-1; D gene ambiguous. Germline V gene data show CDR1 as MGHRA and CDR2 as YSYEKL. The CDR3 extends over 12 amino acids. The germline V and J ends were trimmed by 2 bases and 7 bases, with 6 bases remaining between them. The CDR3 is CASSQPHNEQFF. The CDR3 region has the DNA TGCGCCAGCAGCCAACCACATAATGAGCAGTTCTTC.

The rearrangement uses TRBV15 and TRBJ1-2, with TRBD1 identical over 7 bases. Losses at the gene ends were 0 bases for V and 1 base for J; bases not matched to a gene: 2. Germline V lookup: CDR1 LNHNV, CDR2 YYDKDF (reference sequence). This CDR3 has 15 residues. The CDR3 loop is CATSRERDSNYGYTF. CDR3 in DNA: TGTGCCACCAGCAGAGAACGGGACAGTAACTATGGCTACACCTTC.

This chain uses TRBV7-2 with TRBJ1-2; 7 bases line up with TRBD1. CDR3 length equals 18 residues. Trimming cost V 2 bases and J 1 base; bases outside gene matches: 13. Germline CDR1 and CDR2: SGHTA and FQGNSA. Here the CDR3 DNA reads TGTGCCAGCAGCTTAAGATTCCTATCGGGACAGATTAACTATGGCTACACCTTC. Protein sequence: CASSLRFLSGQINYGYTF. Supplemented by reference TRBV7-2 and TRBJ1-2, the full variable domain reads GAGVSQSPSNKVTEKGKDVELRCDPISGHTALYWYRQSLGQGLEFLIYFQGNSAPDKSGLPSDRFSAERTGGSVSTLTIQRTQQEDSAVYLCASSLRFLSGQINYGYTFGSGTRLTVV.

The chain couples TRBV5-6 to TRBJ2-7; no clear D. V lost 4 bases and J lost 0, with 14 bases in between. This CDR3 has 15 residues. Germline V gene sequence: CDR1 SGHDT, CDR2 YYEEEE. CDR3 loop: CASSHWWAASYEQYF. CDR3 coding DNA: TGTGCCAGCAGCCATTGGTGGGCAGCCTCCTACGAGCAGTACTTC.

This clone appeared once. The chain recombines TRBV7-8 with TRBJ2-7; D is perhaps TRBD1 or TRBD2 (5 bases each). Germline lookup yields CDR1 SGHVS and CDR2 FQNEAQ. The CDR3 consists of 16 residues. V was trimmed by 3 bases and J by 2 bases, leaving 17 bases between them. CDR3 sequence reads: CASSLTHRGPPYEQYF. The DNA for the CDR3 is TGTGCCAGCAGCTTGACCCACCGGGGACCGCCCTACGAGCAGTACTTC.